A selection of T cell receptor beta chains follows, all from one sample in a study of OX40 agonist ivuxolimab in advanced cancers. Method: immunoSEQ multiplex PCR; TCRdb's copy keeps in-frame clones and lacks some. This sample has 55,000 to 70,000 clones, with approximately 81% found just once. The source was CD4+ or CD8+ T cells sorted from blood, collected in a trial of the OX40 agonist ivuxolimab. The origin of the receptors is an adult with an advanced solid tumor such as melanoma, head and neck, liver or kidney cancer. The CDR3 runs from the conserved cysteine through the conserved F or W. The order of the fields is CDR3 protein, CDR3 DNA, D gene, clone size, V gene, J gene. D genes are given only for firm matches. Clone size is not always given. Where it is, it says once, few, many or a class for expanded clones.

CASSLQTQKGRSRSTGELFF	TGCGCCAGCAGCCTACAAACCCAAAAAGGACGGTCGAGAAGCACCGGGGAGCTGTTTTTT	-	-	TRBV5-1	TRBJ2-2
CASSPGASGDYEQYF	TGTGCCAGCAGCCCTGGGGCTAGCGGGGACTACGAGCAGTACTTC	TRBD2	-	TRBV28	TRBJ2-7
CASSPLGGTNTGELFF	TGCGCCAGCAGCCCTCTTGGAGGGACCAACACCGGGGAGCTGTTTTTT	-	-	TRBV4-1	TRBJ2-2
CASSPYPVVAGRYEQYF	TGTGCCAGCTCACCCTATCCAGTAGTGGCGGGGAGATACGAGCAGTACTTC	-	-	TRBV18	TRBJ2-7
CASSFTGGNSPLHF	TGTGCCAGCAGCTTTACAGGGGGTAATTCACCCCTCCACTTT	TRBD1	-	TRBV7-2	TRBJ1-6
CASSENHRGVQYF	TGTGCCAGCAGCGAGAACCACAGGGGAGTGCAGTACTTC	TRBD1	-	TRBV7-2	TRBJ2-7
CASSNLRARNYEQYF	TGTGCCAGCAGTAACCTCCGGGCCCGAAACTACGAGCAGTACTTC	-	-	TRBV27	TRBJ2-7
CASSWWGQSYEQYF	TGCGCCAGCAGCTGGTGGGGGCAATCCTACGAGCAGTACTTC	-	-	TRBV5-1	TRBJ2-7
CASGLVLGLNRGEQYF	TGTGCTAGTGGTTTGGTACTGGGGCTAAATAGGGGCGAGCAGTACTTC	-	-	TRBV12-5	TRBJ2-7
CASSEQRQGGTGELFF	TGTGCCAGCAGTGAACAAAGACAGGGAGGCACCGGGGAGCTGTTTTTT	-	-	TRBV2	TRBJ2-2
CASRRTSGLYNEQFF	TGTGCCAGCAGACGGACTAGCGGGTTGTACAATGAGCAGTTCTTC	TRBD2	-	TRBV6-5	TRBJ2-1
CASSLIDNSNQPQHF	TGTGCCAGCAGTTTGATTGATAATAGCAATCAGCCCCAGCATTTT	-	-	TRBV28	TRBJ1-5
CASSEGRFSYNEQFF	TGTGCCAGCAGCGAGGGACGGTTCTCCTACAATGAGCAGTTCTTC	-	few	TRBV5-8	TRBJ2-1
CASSQAPSGGELFF	TGCGCCAGCAGCCAAGCCCCGTCGGGCGGGGAGCTGTTTTTT	-	-	TRBV4-1	TRBJ2-2
CASSLWASGNFPETQYF	TGTGCCAGCAGTTTATGGGCTAGCGGGAATTTTCCAGAGACCCAGTACTTC	TRBD2	-	TRBV27	TRBJ2-5
CAWSWPHPRDRGTDTQYF	TGTGCCTGGAGTTGGCCCCACCCCCGGGACAGGGGAACAGATACGCAGTATTTT	TRBD1	-	TRBV30	TRBJ2-3
CASSPPGAYVYEQYF	TGTGCCAGCTCACCACCGGGGGCGTACGTATACGAGCAGTACTTC	-	-	TRBV18	TRBJ2-7
CASSTSVSYEQYF	TGTGCCAGTTCCACTAGCGTATCCTACGAGCAGTACTTC	TRBD2	-	TRBV19	TRBJ2-7
CASSLPGTGARESTVPYEQYF	TGTGCCAGCAGCCTTCCCGGGACAGGGGCCCGGGAGAGCACGGTCCCCTACGAGCAGTACTTC	-	-	TRBV21-1	TRBJ2-7
CASSSGRDREGEKLFF	TGTGCCAGCAGCTCTGGCCGCGACAGGGAGGGTGAAAAACTGTTTTTT	TRBD1	once	TRBV5-4	TRBJ1-4
CASSIASRGLAGRWFF	TGTGCCAGTAGTATTGCGTCTCGTGGACTAGCGGGCCGATGGTTCTTC	TRBD2	-	TRBV19	TRBJ2-1
CASSWAVGTDTQYF	TGTGCCAGCAGCTGGGCGGTTGGCACAGATACGCAGTATTTT	-	-	TRBV7-2	TRBJ2-3
CASSPREDYEQYF	TGTGCCAGCAGCCCGCGGGAGGACTACGAGCAGTACTTC	TRBD2	-	TRBV6-1	TRBJ2-7
CASSLERGEETQYF	TGTGCCAGCAGCTTAGAAAGGGGCGAGGAGACCCAGTACTTC	-	once	TRBV11-2	TRBJ2-5
CASSASGTGADTQYF	TGTGCCAGCAGTGCCTCCGGGACAGGGGCAGATACGCAGTATTTT	TRBD1	-	TRBV6-6	TRBJ2-3
CASSDLNYEQYF	TGTGCCAGCAGTGATTTAAACTACGAGCAGTACTTC	-	once	TRBV25-1	TRBJ2-7
CASSPGTSESTDTQYF	TGTGCCAGCAGCCCTGGGACTAGCGAGAGCACAGATACGCAGTATTTT	TRBD2	-	TRBV5-4	TRBJ2-3
CASNSLGSGDIQYF	TGTGCCAGCAACTCCTTAGGTAGTGGTGACATTCAGTACTTC	-	-	TRBV7-9	TRBJ2-4
CASSLNKNGLTEAFF	TGTGCCAGTAGTCTAAATAAGAACGGGCTTACTGAAGCTTTCTTT	-	-	TRBV19	TRBJ1-1
CASSSWGLVTGELFF	TGTGCCAGCAGCTCCTGGGGACTAGTGACCGGGGAGCTGTTTTTT	TRBD2	-	TRBV7-9	TRBJ2-2
CATSGGLAGIYEQYF	TGTGCCACCAGCGGAGGACTAGCGGGGATCTACGAGCAGTACTTC	TRBD2	-	TRBV15	TRBJ2-7
CASSSRGASLFF	TGTGCCAGCAGCTCCCGGGGGGCTTCGCTGTTTTTT	-	few	TRBV7-2	TRBJ2-2
CAWSRDRYNEQFF	TGTGCCTGGAGTCGGGACCGCTACAATGAGCAGTTCTTC	-	-	TRBV30	TRBJ2-1
CASSYSRVNTEAFF	TGTGCCAGCAGTTACTCTAGAGTGAACACTGAAGCTTTCTTT	-	-	TRBV6-5	TRBJ1-1
CASSPRARAHTEAFF	TGCGCCAGCAGCCCTAGAGCCCGGGCGCACACTGAAGCTTTCTTT	-	-	TRBV5-1	TRBJ1-1
CAISDSKGLAGGIGELFF	TGTGCCATCAGTGACTCGAAGGGACTAGCGGGAGGGATCGGGGAGCTGTTTTTT	TRBD2	-	TRBV10-3	TRBJ2-2
CASRGTSEYEQYF	TGTGCCAGCAGAGGGACTAGCGAATACGAGCAGTACTTC	TRBD2	-	TRBV6-1	TRBJ2-7
CASSVDRESSQPQHF	TGTGCCAGTAGTGTCGACAGGGAAAGTAGTCAGCCCCAGCATTTT	TRBD1	-	TRBV19	TRBJ1-5
CASTPRASGIDLRETQYF	TGTGCCAGCACTCCCCGGGCTAGCGGGATAGACCTCAGGGAGACCCAGTACTTC	TRBD2	-	TRBV6-4	TRBJ2-5
CASRGRGAHEQYF	TGTGCCAGCAGGGGCAGAGGGGCCCACGAGCAGTACTTC	-	-	TRBV6-5	TRBJ2-7
CASRGTGGSYEQYF	TGTGCCAGCAGGGGGACAGGGGGCTCCTACGAGCAGTACTTC	TRBD1	-	TRBV28	TRBJ2-7
CATAGPRGTDTQYF	TGTGCCACAGCCGGCCCTCGGGGCACAGATACGCAGTATTTT	-	-	TRBV28	TRBJ2-3
CASSPVGDNEQFF	TGTGCCAGCAGTCCTGTCGGGGACAATGAGCAGTTCTTC	-	-	TRBV7-9	TRBJ2-1
CASSQVYGEQYF	TGCGCCAGCAGCCAAGTGTATGGGGAGCAGTACTTC	-	-	TRBV4-3	TRBJ2-7
CASRGAYGYTF	TGCGCCAGCAGGGGGGCGTATGGCTACACCTTC	-	-	TRBV5-1	TRBJ1-2
CASSGVEVTSGNTIYF	TGCGCCAGCAGCGGGGTTGAGGTTACCTCTGGAAACACCATATATTTT	-	-	TRBV5-1	TRBJ1-3
CASSILEPGQGGGYTF	TGTGCCAGCAGTATATTGGAACCGGGACAGGGCGGAGGCTACACCTTC	TRBD1	-	TRBV28	TRBJ1-2
CASSSLIRASEQYF	TGTGCCAGCAGCTCCTTGATCCGTGCGAGCGAGCAGTACTTC	-	-	TRBV14	TRBJ2-7
CACGLAGTGELFF	TGTGCCTGTGGACTAGCGGGGACCGGGGAGCTGTTTTTT	TRBD2	-	TRBV19	TRBJ2-2
CASSSWDREGEKLFF	TGTGCCAGCAGTTCCTGGGACAGGGAAGGTGAAAAACTGTTTTTT	TRBD1	-	TRBV5-4	TRBJ1-4
CASSLGLGTVYEQYF	TGTGCCAGCAGCTTAGGATTAGGGACAGTTTACGAGCAGTACTTC	TRBD1	-	TRBV7-8	TRBJ2-7
CASKKTGGGTDTQYF	TGTGCCAGCAAAAAAACAGGGGGCGGCACAGATACGCAGTATTTT	-	once	TRBV21-1	TRBJ2-3
CASSLQAGDREQYF	TGCGCCAGCAGCTTGCAGGCGGGAGATCGCGAGCAGTACTTC	TRBD2	once	TRBV5-1	TRBJ2-7
CASGAEQTYEQYF	TGTGCCAGCGGTGCCGAGCAAACCTACGAGCAGTACTTC	-	-	TRBV2	TRBJ2-7
CASSEVGQDNNEQFF	TGTGCCAGCAGTGAAGTGGGACAGGATAACAATGAGCAGTTCTTC	TRBD1	-	TRBV6-1	TRBJ2-1
CASREISGYNEQFF	TGTGCCAGCAGAGAAATTAGCGGATACAATGAGCAGTTCTTC	-	-	TRBV11-2	TRBJ2-1
CASSLFFLQGQIGGNEQFF	TGTGCCAGCAGCTTATTTTTCCTACAGGGCCAAATAGGGGGGAATGAGCAGTTCTTC	-	-	TRBV7-9	TRBJ2-1
CASGQLGGVTYEQYF	TGTGCCAGCGGACAATTGGGGGGGGTGACCTACGAGCAGTACTTC	TRBD2	few	TRBV5-4	TRBJ2-7
CAISESGGRAEAFF	TGTGCCATCAGTGAGTCGGGGGGAAGGGCTGAAGCTTTCTTT	-	once	TRBV10-3	TRBJ1-1
CASSLHRPKTQGRLSFF	TGTGCCAGCAGTTTACATCGACCTAAAACACAGGGTAGATTATCGTTCTTC	-	-	TRBV28	TRBJ2-1